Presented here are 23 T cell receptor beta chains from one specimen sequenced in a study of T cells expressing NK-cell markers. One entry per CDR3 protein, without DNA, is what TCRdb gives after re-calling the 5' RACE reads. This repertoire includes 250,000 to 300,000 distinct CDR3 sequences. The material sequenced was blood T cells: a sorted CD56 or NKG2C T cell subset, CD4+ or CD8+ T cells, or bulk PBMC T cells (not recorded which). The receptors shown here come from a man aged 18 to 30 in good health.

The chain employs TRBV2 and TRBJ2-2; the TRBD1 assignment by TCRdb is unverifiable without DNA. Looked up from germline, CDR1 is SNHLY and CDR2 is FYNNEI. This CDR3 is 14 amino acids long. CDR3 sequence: CASSGGQGIGELFF.

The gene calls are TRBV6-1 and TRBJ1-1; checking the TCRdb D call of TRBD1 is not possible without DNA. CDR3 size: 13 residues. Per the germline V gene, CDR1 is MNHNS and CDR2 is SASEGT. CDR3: CASSARGRTEAFF.

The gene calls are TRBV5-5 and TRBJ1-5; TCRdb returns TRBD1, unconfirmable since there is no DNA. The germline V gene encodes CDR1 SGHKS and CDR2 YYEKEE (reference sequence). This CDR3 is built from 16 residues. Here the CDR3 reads CASSIGQGARSQPQHF.

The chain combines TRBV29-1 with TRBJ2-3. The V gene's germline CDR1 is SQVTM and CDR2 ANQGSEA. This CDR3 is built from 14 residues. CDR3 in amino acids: CSVAPAPSTDTQYF.

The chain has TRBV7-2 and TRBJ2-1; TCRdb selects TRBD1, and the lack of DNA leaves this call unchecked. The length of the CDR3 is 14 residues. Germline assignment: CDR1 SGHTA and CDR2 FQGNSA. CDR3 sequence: CASSDRTDYNEQFF. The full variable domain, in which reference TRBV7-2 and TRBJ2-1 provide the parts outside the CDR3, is GAGVSQSPSNKVTEKGKDVELRCDPISGHTALYWYRQSLGQGLEFLIYFQGNSAPDKSGLPSDRFSAERTGGSVSTLTIQRTQQEDSAVYLCASSDRTDYNEQFFGPGTRLTVL.

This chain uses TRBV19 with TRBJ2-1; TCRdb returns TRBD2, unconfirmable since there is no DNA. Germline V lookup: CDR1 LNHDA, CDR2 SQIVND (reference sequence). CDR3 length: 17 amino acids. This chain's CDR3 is CASSLTGTSGRAGEQFF.

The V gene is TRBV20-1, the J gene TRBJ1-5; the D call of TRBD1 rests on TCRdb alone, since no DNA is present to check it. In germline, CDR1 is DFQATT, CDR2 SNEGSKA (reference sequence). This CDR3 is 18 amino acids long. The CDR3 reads CSAPTRTGGFGRNQPQHF.

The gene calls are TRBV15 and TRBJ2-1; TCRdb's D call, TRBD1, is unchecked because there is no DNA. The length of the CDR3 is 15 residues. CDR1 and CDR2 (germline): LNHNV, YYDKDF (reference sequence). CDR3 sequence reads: CATCPIRDRLVEQFF.

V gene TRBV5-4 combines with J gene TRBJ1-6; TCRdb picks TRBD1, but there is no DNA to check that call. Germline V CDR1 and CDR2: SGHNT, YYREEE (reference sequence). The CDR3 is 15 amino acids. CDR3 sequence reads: CASSKDGGLRSPLHF.

This CDR3 reads CASSGQGNNEQFF. The genes are TRBV19 and TRBJ2-1; TCRdb's assignment of TRBD1 cannot be checked, as there is no DNA. Germline assignment: CDR1 LNHDA and CDR2 SQIVND (reference sequence). There are 13 residues in the CDR3. Full variable domain (rest looked up from reference TRBV19 and TRBJ2-1): DGGITQSPKYLFRKEGQNVTLSCEQNLNHDAMYWYRQDPGQGLRLIYYSQIVNDFQKGDIAEGYSVSREKKESFPLTVTSAQKNPTAFYLCASSGQGNNEQFFGPGTRLTVL.

The chain's CDR3 is CSAQTGTRGRETQYF. The chain is built from TRBV20-1 and TRBJ2-5; TCRdb's D call, TRBD2, is unchecked because there is no DNA. This CDR3 is built from 15 residues. Germline lookup yields CDR1 DFQATT and CDR2 SNEGSKA (reference sequence).

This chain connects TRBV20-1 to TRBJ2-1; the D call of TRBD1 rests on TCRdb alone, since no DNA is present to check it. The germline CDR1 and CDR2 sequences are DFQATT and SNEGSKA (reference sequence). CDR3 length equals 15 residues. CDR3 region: CSASVGSRGSGEQFF.

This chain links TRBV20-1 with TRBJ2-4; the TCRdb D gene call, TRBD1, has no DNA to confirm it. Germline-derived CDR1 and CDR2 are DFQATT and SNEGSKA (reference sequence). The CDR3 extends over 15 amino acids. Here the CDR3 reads CSAVRGGSGKNIQYF.

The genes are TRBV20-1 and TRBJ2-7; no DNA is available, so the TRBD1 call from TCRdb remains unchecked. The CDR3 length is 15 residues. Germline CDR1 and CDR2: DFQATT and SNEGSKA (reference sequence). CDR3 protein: CSASSNTGIDYEQYF.

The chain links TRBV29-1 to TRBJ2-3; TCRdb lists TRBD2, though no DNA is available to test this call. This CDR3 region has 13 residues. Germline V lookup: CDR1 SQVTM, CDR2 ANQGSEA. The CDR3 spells CSVIGPETDTQYF.

The CDR3 loop reads CASTPGLSTDTQYF. This chain connects TRBV12-3 or TRBV12-4 to TRBJ2-3; TCRdb's D call, TRBD2, is unchecked because there is no DNA. This CDR3 region has 14 residues.

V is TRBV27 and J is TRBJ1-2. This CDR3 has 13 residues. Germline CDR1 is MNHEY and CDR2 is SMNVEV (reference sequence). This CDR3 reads CASREGATYGYTF.

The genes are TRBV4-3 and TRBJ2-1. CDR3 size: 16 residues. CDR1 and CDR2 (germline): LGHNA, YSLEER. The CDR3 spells CASSQKLISSYNEQFF.

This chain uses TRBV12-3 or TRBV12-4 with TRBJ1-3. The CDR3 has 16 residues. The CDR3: CASSLAPQGFGNTIYF.

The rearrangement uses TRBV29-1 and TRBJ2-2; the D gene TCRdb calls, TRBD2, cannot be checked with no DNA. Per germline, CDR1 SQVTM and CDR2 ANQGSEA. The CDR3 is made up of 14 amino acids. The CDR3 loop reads CSVVGLADTGELFF.

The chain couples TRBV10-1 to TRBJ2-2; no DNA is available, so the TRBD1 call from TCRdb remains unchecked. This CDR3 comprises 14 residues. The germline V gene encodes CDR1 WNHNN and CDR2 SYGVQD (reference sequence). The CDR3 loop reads CASSDDRRAGELFF.

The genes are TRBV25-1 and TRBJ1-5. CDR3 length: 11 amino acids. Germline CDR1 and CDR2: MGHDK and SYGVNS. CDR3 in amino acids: CASGLREPQHF.

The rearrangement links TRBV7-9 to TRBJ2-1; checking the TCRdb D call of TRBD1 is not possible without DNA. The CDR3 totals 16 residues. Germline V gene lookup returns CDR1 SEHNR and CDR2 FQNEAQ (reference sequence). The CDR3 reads CASSLARAGIYNEQFF.